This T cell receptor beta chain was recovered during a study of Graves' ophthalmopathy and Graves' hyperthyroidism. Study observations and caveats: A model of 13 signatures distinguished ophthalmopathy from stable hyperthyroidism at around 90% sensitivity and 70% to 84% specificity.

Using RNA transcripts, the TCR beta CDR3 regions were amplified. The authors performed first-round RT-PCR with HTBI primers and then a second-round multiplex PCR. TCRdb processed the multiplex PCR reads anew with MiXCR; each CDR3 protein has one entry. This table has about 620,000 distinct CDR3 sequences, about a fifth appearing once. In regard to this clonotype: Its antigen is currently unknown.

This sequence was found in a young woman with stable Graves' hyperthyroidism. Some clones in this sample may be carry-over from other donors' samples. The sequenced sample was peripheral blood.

The CDR3 reads CASSQDLSGKWSYEQYF. The DNA for the CDR3 is TGTGCCAGCAGCCAAGATCTTAGCGGAAAATGGTCCTACGAGCAGTACTTC. This sequence joins TRBV4-2 and TRBJ2-7, with D perhaps matching TRBD2 (6 bases). Trimming cost V 0 bases and J 1 base, with 16 bases left between them. This CDR3 contains 17 residues. CDR1 is LGHNA, CDR2 YNFKEQ, per germline.